This TCR beta chain originates from a study of HIV-infected patients and healthy controls. This clonotype was counted many times. One entry per CDR3 protein, called by TCRdb with MiXCR from the 5' RACE reads. The sample has about 67,000 distinct CDR3 sequences, around 16% seen once. The CDR3 spans 15 residues. V dropped 0 bases and J dropped 2 bases, with 8 bases sitting between them. The germline V gene has CDR1 SGHTA and CDR2 FQGNSA. The TCR was taken from a human donor in good health. Material for sequencing was CD4+ T cells from blood. J is TRBJ1-3 and V is TRBV7-2; D is unclear. The CDR3 DNA reads as TGTGCCAGCAGCTTAGCGGTGACTCCTGGAAACACCATATATTTT. It codes for CASSLAVTPGNTIYF.